The sequence of this T cell receptor beta chain was determined in a study of control samples from healthy donors and cancer patients. Only in-frame clones appear in the TCRdb table, and some are missing; sequencing was by immunoSEQ multiplex PCR. The sample gives around 89,000 clones, around 82% of which show up once; around a tenth is in the top ten. The CDR3 length is 15 residues. Germline lookup yields CDR1 ENHRY and CDR2 SYGVKD. Trimming took off 6 bases at V and 4 bases at J, with 17 bases between the two ends. This clone was picked up one time. What was sequenced was blood. The origin of this receptor is a woman aged 55-75 years in good health. The chain has TRBV10-3 and TRBJ2-3; tentative D call: TRBD2 (6 bases). Written as DNA, the CDR3 is TGTGCCATCAGGGCCAGCGGGTGGCCCCCAGATACGCAGTATTTT. This codes for CAIRASGWPPDTQYF.